This T cell receptor (beta chain) is from a study of technical replicates of blood from a few donors. TCRdb keeps only in-frame clones here, not all; method: immunoSEQ multiplex PCR. The data hold 70,000 to 95,000 clones, with roughly 94% observed a single time. Germline V gene sequence: CDR1 MNHEY, CDR2 SMNVEV (reference sequence). The CDR3 loop spans 15 amino acids. The ends lost 4 bases at V and 3 bases at J; junction bases unmatched: 5. This clonotype originated in a human donor in good health. The sequenced material came from T cells isolated from PBMCs. The J gene is TRBJ2-1, the V gene TRBV27, with 8 bases aligning to TRBD1. The CDR3 nucleotides read TGTGCCAGCAGTTCCTCCACAGGGGGCTACAATGAGCAGTTCTTC. The encoded protein is CASSSSTGGYNEQFF.